These T cell receptor beta chains were read from a single sample in a study of T cell changes during pregnancy in multiple sclerosis. Only in-frame clones appear in the TCRdb table, and some are missing; sequencing was by immunoSEQ multiplex PCR. The data show some 80,000 clones, about 94% seen once. Specimen: CD4+ T cells from peripheral blood mononuclear cells, collected after pregnancy. The receptors come from a female donor with multiple sclerosis, enrolled in a pregnancy study. Each CDR3 is given with its conserved first and last residue. A D gene is named only where the DNA matches it firmly. Clone size appears in some rows only: once, few, many, or a class for an expanded clone.

size	V	D	J	DNA	CDR3
-	TRBV7-8	TRBD2	TRBJ2-5	TGTGCCAGCAGCCCGCGGGGAGCGGGAGGATTAGGAGAGACCCAGTACTTC	CASSPRGAGGLGETQYF
-	TRBV5-6	-	TRBJ2-7	TGTGCCAGTCGGCCGGCGGGACGTTCGAGCGAGCAGTACTTC	CASRPAGRSSEQYF
-	TRBV5-4	TRBD2	TRBJ2-5	TGTGCCAGCAGCCCGGCGGTCGATAGCGGGAGGCAGACCCAGTACTTC	CASSPAVDSGRQTQYF
-	TRBV19	TRBD1	TRBJ1-1	TGTGCCACCTTACAGGGGCCGGCCGACACTGAAGCTTTCTTT	CATLQGPADTEAFF
-	TRBV5-8	-	TRBJ2-7	TGTGCCAGCAGCTACTTCAGGGGCGACGGCTACGAGCAGTACTTC	CASSYFRGDGYEQYF
-	TRBV5-1	TRBD2	TRBJ2-1	TGCGCCAGCAGCAACGGACTAGCGGGAGGAGGTGAGCAGTTCTTC	CASSNGLAGGGEQFF
-	TRBV5-1	TRBD1	TRBJ2-7	TGCGCCAGCAGCTTGGCCGCCGGGACAGGGGGTCGGGAGCAGTACTTC	CASSLAAGTGGREQYF
-	TRBV27	-	TRBJ1-5	TGTGCCAGCAGTTCCGGGACAACCTCCAGCAGCAATCAGCCCCAGCATTTT	CASSSGTTSSSNQPQHF
-	TRBV4-1	TRBD2	TRBJ2-5	TGCGCCAGCAGCCAAGATTCATTAGCGGGAGGGCAAGAGACCCAGTACTTC	CASSQDSLAGGQETQYF
-	TRBV6-5	-	TRBJ1-1	TGTGCCAGCAGTATGCGACGGGAGAACACTGAAGCTTTCTTT	CASSMRRENTEAFF
-	TRBV6-1	TRBD2	TRBJ2-2	TGTGCCAGCAAGCGGGAGAGGGGGGGCGGGGAGCTGTTTTTT	CASKRERGGGELFF
once	TRBV30	TRBD1	TRBJ1-5	TGTGCCTGGAGTCCCCAGGGGGCGAGCAATCAGCCCCAGCATTTT	CAWSPQGASNQPQHF
-	TRBV10-3	TRBD2	TRBJ2-1	TGTGCCATCAGTGACCCCGGGAGGGCCTCTGGGGAGCAGTTCTTC	CAISDPGRASGEQFF
once	TRBV19	TRBD2	TRBJ2-2	TGTGCCAGTAGTAGACAGGGACTAGCGCCGGGGCCCGGGGAGCTGTTTTTT	CASSRQGLAPGPGELFF
-	TRBV14	-	TRBJ2-7	TGTGCCAGCAGCCAAGTAGGGGGGGGGCCCTACGAGCAGTACTTC	CASSQVGGGPYEQYF
-	TRBV19	-	TRBJ2-1	TGTGCCAGTAGTCGACAGGTGCCCCCCTACAATGAGCAGTTCTTC	CASSRQVPPYNEQFF
-	TRBV6-6	TRBD2	TRBJ2-1	TGTGCCAGCAGCAAGGGACTAGCCGGTGAGCAGTTCTTC	CASSKGLAGEQFF
once	TRBV7-6	-	TRBJ1-1	TGTGCCAGCAGCGCCCGCCGCGCCGGGAACACTGAAGCTTTCTTT	CASSARRAGNTEAFF
-	TRBV7-2	TRBD2	TRBJ2-2	TGTGCCAGCAGCTTAGTTAGCGGGAGTGGAACCGGGGAGCTGTTTTTT	CASSLVSGSGTGELFF
-	TRBV11-2	TRBD2	TRBJ2-2	TGTGCCAGCAGCTTAGATCGTCTAGCGGGAGGTATGTGGAACACCGGGGAGCTGTTTTTT	CASSLDRLAGGMWNTGELFF
-	TRBV11-2	TRBD2	TRBJ2-2	TGTGCCAGCATTCCTAGCGGGAGCCTCGGGGAGCTGTTTTTT	CASIPSGSLGELFF
-	TRBV19	-	TRBJ2-1	TGTGCCAGCACCTCGACGGGCAATGAGCAGTTCTTC	CASTSTGNEQFF
-	TRBV13	TRBD1	TRBJ2-7	TGTGCCAGCAGCTTAGGCCGAAGCTTGAATAACAGGGGGCGCATTTACGAGCAGTACTTC	CASSLGRSLNNRGRIYEQYF
-	TRBV5-1	-	TRBJ1-4	TGCGCCAGCAGCTTGGAAGGGGCAACTAATGAAAAACTGTTTTTT	CASSLEGATNEKLFF
-	TRBV7-2	-	TRBJ2-5	TGTGCCAGCAGCGTACTCACCGGGAGATACCAAGAGACCCAGTACTTC	CASSVLTGRYQETQYF